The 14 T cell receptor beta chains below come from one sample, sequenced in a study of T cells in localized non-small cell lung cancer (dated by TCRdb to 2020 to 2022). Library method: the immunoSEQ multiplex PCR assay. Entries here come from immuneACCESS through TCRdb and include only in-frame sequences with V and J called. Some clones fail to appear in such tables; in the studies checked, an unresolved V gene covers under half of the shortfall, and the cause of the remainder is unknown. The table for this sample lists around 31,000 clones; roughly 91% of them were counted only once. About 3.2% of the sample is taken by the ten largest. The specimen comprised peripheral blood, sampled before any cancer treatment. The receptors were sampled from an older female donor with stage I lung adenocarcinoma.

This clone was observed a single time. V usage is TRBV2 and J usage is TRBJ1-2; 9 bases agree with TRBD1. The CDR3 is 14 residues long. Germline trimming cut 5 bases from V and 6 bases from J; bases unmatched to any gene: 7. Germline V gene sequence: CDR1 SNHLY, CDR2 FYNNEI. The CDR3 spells CASSLQGANDGYTF. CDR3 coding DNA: TGTGCCAGCAGTCTACAGGGGGCGAATGATGGCTACACCTTC.

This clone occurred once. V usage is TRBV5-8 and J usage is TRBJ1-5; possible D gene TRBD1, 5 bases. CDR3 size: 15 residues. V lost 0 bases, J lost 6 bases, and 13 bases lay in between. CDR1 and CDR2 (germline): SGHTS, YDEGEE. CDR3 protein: CASSLAPREGQPQHF. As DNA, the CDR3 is TGTGCCAGCAGCTTGGCCCCCAGGGAGGGTCAGCCCCAGCATTTT.

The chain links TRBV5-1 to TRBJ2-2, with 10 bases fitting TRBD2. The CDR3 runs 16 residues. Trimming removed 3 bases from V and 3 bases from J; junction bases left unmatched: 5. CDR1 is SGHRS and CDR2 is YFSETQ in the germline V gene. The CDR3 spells CASSSGGTSDTGELFF. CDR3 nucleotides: TGCGCCAGCAGCTCAGGCGGGACTAGCGACACCGGGGAGCTGTTTTTT.

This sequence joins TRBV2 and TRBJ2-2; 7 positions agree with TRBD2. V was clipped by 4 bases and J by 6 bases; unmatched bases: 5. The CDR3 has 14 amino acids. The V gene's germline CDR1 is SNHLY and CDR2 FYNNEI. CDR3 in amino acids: CASSGSGTSGELFF. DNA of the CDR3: TGTGCCAGCAGTGGCAGCGGGACCTCCGGGGAGCTGTTTTTT.

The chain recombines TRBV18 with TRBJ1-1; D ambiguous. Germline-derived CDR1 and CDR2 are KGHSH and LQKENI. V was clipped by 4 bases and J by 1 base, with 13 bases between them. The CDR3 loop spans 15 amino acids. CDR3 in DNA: TGTGCCAGCTCACTCACGGCAGCTCCGAACACTGAAGCTTTCTTT. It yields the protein CASSLTAAPNTEAFF.

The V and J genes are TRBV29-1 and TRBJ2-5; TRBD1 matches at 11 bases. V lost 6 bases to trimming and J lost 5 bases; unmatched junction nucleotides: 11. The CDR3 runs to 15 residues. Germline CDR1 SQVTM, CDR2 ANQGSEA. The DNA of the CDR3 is TGCAGCGTCTTGGGACAGGGGGTAGTTTCGGAGACCCAGTACTTC. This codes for CSVLGQGVVSETQYF.

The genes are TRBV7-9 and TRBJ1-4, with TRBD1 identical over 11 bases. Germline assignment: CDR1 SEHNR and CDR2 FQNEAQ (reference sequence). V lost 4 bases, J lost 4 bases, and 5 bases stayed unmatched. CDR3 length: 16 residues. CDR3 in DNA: TGTGCCAGCAGCTCAGGACAGGGGGCTTATAATGAAAAACTGTTTTTT. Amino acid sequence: CASSSGQGAYNEKLFF. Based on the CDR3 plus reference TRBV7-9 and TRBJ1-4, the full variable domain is DTGVSQNPRHKITKRGQNVTFRCDPISEHNRLYWYRQTLGQGPEFLTYFQNEAQLEKSRLLSDRFSAERPKGSFSTLEIQRTEQGDSAMYLCASSSGQGAYNEKLFFGSGTQLSVL.

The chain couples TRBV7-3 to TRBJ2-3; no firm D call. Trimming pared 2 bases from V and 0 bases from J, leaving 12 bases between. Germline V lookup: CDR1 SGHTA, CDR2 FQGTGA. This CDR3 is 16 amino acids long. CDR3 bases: TGTGCCAGCAGCTTAGGGGTCAGAACTAGCACAGATACGCAGTATTTT. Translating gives CASSLGVRTSTDTQYF.

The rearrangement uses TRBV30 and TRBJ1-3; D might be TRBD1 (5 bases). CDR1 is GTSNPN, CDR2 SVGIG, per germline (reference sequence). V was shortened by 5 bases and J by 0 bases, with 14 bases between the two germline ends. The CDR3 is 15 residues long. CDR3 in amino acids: CAWARGANSGNTIYF. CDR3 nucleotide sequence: TGTGCCTGGGCCCGCGGGGCCAACTCTGGAAACACCATATATTTT.

The CDR3 reads CASRALQGATDTQYF. The CDR3 DNA is TGTGCCAGCAGGGCTTTACAGGGGGCAACAGATACGCAGTATTTT. The chain recombines TRBV6-1 with TRBJ2-3, with 9 bases fitting TRBD1. V lost 6 bases to trimming and J lost 3 bases; unmatched junction nucleotides: 7. Per germline, CDR1 MNHNS and CDR2 SASEGT. The CDR3 runs to 15 residues.

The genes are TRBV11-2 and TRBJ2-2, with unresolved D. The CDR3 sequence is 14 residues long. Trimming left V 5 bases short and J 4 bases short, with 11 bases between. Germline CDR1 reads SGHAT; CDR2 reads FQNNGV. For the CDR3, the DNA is TGTGCCAGCAGCCCCCGTACAGCCACCGGGGAGCTGTTTTTT. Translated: CASSPRTATGELFF.

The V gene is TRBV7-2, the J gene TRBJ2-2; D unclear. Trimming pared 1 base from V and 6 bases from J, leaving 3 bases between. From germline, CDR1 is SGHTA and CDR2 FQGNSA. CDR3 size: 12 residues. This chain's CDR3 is CASSLEAGELFF. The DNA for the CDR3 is TGTGCCAGCAGCTTAGAGGCCGGGGAGCTGTTTTTT. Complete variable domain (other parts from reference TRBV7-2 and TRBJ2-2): GAGVSQSPSNKVTEKGKDVELRCDPISGHTALYWYRQSLGQGLEFLIYFQGNSAPDKSGLPSDRFSAERTGGSVSTLTIQRTQQEDSAVYLCASSLEAGELFFGEGSRLTVL.

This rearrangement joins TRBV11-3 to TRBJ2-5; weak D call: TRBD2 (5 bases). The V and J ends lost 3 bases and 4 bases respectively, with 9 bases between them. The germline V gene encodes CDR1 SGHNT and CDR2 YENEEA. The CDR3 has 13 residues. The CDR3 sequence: CASSFSSGETQYF. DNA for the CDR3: TGTGCCAGCAGCTTCTCCAGCGGAGAGACCCAGTACTTC.

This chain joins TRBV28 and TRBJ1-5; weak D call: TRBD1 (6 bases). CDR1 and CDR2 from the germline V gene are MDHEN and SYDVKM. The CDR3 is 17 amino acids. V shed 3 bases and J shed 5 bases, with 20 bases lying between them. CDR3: CASSFSPTGAGDQPQHF. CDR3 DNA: TGTGCCAGCAGTTTTTCCCCAACGGGGGCAGGGGATCAGCCCCAGCATTTT.